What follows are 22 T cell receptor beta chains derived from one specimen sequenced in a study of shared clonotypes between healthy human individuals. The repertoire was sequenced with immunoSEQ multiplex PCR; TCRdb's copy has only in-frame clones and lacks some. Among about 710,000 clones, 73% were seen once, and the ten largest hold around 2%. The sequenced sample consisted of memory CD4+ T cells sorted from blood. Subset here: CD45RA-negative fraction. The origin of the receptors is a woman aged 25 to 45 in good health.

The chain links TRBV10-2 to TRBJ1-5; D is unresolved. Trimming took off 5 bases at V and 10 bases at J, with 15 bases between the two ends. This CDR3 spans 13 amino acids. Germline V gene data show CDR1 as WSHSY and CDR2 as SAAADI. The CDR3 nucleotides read TGCGCCAGCAGTCCCAAGACGCCTCAACCCCAGCATTTT. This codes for CASSPKTPQPQHF.

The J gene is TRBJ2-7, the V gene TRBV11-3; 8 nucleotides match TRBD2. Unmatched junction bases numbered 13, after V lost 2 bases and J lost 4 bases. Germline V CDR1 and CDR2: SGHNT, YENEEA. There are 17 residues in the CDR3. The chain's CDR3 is CASSLHRNGRAAYEQYF. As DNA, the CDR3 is TGTGCCAGCAGCTTACATCGAAACGGGAGGGCCGCGTACGAGCAGTACTTC.

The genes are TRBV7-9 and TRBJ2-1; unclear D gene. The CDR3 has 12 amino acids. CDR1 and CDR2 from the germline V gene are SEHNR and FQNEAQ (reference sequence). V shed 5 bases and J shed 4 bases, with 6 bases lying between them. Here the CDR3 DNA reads TGTGCCAGCAGCCCAACGTACAATGAGCAGTTCTTC. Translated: CASSPTYNEQFF.

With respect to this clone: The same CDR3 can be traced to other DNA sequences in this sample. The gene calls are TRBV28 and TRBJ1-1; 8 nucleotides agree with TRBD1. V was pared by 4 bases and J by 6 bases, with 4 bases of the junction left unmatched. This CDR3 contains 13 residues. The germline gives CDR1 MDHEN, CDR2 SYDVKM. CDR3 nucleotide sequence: TGTGCCAGCAGTTCCGGACAGGGAGCTGAAGCTTTCTTT. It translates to CASSSGQGAEAFF. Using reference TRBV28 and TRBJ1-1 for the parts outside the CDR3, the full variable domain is DVKVTQSSRYLVKRTGEKVFLECVQDMDHENMFWYRQDPGLGLRLIYFSYDVKMKEKGDIPEGYSVSREKKERFSLILESASTNQTSMYLCASSSGQGAEAFFGQGTRLTVV.

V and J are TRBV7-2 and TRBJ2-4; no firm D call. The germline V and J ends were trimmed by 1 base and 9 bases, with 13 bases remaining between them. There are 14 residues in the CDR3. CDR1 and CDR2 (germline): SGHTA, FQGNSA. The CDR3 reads CASSLVPPLGIQYF. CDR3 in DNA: TGTGCCAGCAGCTTAGTCCCTCCCCTAGGCATTCAGTACTTC.

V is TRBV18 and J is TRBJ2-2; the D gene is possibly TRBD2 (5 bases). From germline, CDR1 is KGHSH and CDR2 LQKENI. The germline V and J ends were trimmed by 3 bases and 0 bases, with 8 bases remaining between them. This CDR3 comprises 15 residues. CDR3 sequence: CASSPDWANTGELFF. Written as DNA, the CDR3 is TGTGCCAGCTCACCGGACTGGGCGAACACCGGGGAGCTGTTTTTT.

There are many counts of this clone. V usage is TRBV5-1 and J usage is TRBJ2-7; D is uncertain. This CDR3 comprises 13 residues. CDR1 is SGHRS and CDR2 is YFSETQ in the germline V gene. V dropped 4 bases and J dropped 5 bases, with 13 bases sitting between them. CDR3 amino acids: CASSPTSDDEQYF. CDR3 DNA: TGCGCCAGCAGCCCTACTTCAGACGACGAGCAGTACTTC.

CDR3 sequence: CASSMPGQGHEKLFF. The CDR3 DNA sequence: TGTGCCAGTAGTATGCCGGGACAGGGGCACGAAAAACTGTTTTTT. The chain uses TRBV19 and TRBJ1-4, with 10 positions matching TRBD1. J gave up 8 bases and V 3 bases, and 6 bases lay outside the gene matches. CDR3 size: 15 residues. Germline assignment: CDR1 LNHDA and CDR2 SQIVND (reference sequence).

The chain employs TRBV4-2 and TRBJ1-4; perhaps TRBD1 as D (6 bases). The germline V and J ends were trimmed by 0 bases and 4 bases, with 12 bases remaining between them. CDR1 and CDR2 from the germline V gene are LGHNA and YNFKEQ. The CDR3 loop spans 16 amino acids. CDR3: CASSQEGGRSNEKLFF. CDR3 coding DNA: TGTGCCAGCAGCCAAGAGGGGGGGCGCAGTAATGAAAAACTGTTTTTT.

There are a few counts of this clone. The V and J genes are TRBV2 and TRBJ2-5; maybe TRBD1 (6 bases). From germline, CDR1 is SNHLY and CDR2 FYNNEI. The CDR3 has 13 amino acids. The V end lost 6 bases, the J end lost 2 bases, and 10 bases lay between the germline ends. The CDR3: CASRRQEQETQYF. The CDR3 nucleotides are TGTGCCAGCAGAAGACAGGAACAAGAGACCCAGTACTTC.

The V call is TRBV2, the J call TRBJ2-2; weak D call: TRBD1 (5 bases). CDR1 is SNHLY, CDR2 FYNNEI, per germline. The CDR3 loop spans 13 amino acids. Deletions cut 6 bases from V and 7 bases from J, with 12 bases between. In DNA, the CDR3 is TGTGCCAGCAGAGGGGTTCCTATCGGGGAGCTGTTTTTT. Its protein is CASRGVPIGELFF.

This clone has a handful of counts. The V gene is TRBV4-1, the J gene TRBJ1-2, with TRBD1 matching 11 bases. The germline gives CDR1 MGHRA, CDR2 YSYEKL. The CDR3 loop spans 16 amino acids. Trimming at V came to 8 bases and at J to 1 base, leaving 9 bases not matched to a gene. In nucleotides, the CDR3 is TGCGCCAGCTCCGGGACAGGGGGGGGACTTAACTATGGCTACACCTTC. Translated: CASSGTGGGLNYGYTF.

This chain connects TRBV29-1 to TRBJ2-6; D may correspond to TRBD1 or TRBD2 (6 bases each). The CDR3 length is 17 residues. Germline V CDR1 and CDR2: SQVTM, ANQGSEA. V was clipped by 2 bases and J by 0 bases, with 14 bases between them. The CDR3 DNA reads TGCAGCGTTGAACAAAACGAGGGGGGCTCTGGGGCCAACGTCCTGACTTTC. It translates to CSVEQNEGGSGANVLTF.

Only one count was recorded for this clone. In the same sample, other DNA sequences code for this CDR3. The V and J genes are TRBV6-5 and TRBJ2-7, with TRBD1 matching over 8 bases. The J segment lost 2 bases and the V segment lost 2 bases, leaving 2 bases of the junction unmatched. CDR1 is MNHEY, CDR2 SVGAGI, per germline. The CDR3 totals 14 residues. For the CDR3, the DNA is TGTGCCAGCAGTTACACAGGGGGTCCCTACGAGCAGTACTTC. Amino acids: CASSYTGGPYEQYF.

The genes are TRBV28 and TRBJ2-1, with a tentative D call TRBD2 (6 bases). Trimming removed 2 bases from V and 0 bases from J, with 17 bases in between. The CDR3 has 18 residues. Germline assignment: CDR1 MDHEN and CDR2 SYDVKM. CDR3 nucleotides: TGTGCCAGCAGTTTAATTACGGGTCGGGAGAGCTCCTACAATGAGCAGTTCTTC. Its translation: CASSLITGRESSYNEQFF.

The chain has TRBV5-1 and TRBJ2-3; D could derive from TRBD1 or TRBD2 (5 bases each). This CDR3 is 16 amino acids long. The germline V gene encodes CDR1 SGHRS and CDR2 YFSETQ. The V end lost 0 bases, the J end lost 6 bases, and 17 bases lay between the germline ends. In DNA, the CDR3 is TGCGCCAGCAGCTTGGGATTCTCACTAGGGGACGATACGCAGTATTTT. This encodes CASSLGFSLGDDTQYF.

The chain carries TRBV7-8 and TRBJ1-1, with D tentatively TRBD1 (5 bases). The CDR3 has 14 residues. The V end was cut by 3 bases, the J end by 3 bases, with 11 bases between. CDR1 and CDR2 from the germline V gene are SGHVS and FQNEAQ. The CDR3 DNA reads TGTGCCAGCAGCTTTCGGGTAGGGGACACTGAAGCTTTCTTT. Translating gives CASSFRVGDTEAFF.

DNA for the CDR3: TGTGCCAGCCTTAGGGGGCGACAGCCCCAGCATTTT. This sequence encodes CASLRGRQPQHF. This sequence joins TRBV21-1 and TRBJ1-5; TRBD1, the table's D call, was not compared with the DNA. TRBV21-1 is assigned pseudogene status. This CDR3 region has 12 residues.

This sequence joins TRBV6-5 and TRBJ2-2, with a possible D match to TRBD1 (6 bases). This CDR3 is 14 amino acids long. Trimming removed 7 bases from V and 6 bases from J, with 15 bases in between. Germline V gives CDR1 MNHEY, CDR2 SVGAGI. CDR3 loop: CASTQEGVPGELFF. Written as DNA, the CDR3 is TGTGCCAGCACCCAAGAGGGGGTCCCCGGGGAGCTGTTTTTT.

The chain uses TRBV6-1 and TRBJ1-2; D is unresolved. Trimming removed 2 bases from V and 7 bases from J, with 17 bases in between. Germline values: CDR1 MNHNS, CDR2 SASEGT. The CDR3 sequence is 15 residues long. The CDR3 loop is CASSELDRRAGGYTF. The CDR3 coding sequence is TGTGCCAGCAGTGAACTAGACCGACGAGCGGGTGGCTACACCTTC.

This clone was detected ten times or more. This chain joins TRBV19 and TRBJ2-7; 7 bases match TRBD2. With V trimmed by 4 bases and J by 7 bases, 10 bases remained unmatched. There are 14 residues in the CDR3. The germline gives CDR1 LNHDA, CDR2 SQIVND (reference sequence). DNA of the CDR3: TGTGCCAGTAGTACGGGGACTAACGGGTTGGAGCAGTACTTC. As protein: CASSTGTNGLEQYF.

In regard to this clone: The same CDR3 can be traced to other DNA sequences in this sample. CDR3 in amino acids: CASSPSSNQPQHF. Here the CDR3 DNA reads TGTGCCAGCTCACCGTCCAGCAATCAGCCCCAGCATTTT. This chain links TRBV18 with TRBJ1-5; no firm D call. This CDR3 has 13 amino acids. V lost 3 bases and J 1 base, leaving 4 bases between the germline ends. Germline V CDR1 and CDR2: KGHSH, LQKENI.